Listed below are T cell receptor beta chains from one sample, sequenced in a study of cytomegalovirus exposure and HLA in healthy donors. The data were produced by immunoSEQ multiplex PCR, yet TCRdb's version contains in-frame clones alone and is incomplete. Of approximately 170,000 clones in the sample, more than 80% were seen once. Sequencing was done on a sample of PBMCs. These receptor sequences come from a male donor in good health and CMV-seronegative. The CDR3 runs from the conserved cysteine through the conserved F or W. The D gene is left open where the match is weak. Size is stated for part of the rows, as once, few or many counts, or as a class when the clone is expanded.

clone_size	v_call	j_call	d_call	cdr3_nt	cdr3_aa
NA	TRBV7-7	TRBJ2-5	NA	TGTGCTAGCAGCCCCTCGGCAGGGCGACAAGAGACCCAGTACTTC	CASSPSAGRQETQYF
NA	TRBV6-4	TRBJ2-2	TRBD2	TGTGCCACCTCACCCAGACTAGCGGGAGACGGGACCGGGGAGCTGTTTTTT	CATSPRLAGDGTGELFF
NA	TRBV7-8	TRBJ2-3	TRBD2	TGTGCCAGCAGCTTAATGGCTAGCGGGAGGAGCGAAACGCAGTATTTT	CASSLMASGRSETQYF
NA	TRBV6-4	TRBJ2-2	TRBD1	TGTGCCAGCAGCACGGGTCAGGGGGCAGGCACCGGGGAGCTGTTTTTT	CASSTGQGAGTGELFF
NA	TRBV20-1	TRBJ1-1	NA	TGCAGTGCTAAACTGGCTTTCTTT	CSAKLAFF
NA	TRBV10-3	TRBJ2-1	NA	TGTGCCATCAGTGACCCGACTAGATACAATGAGCAGTTCTTC	CAISDPTRYNEQFF
NA	TRBV6-5	TRBJ2-5	NA	TGTGCCAGCAGTTACTCGACGGGGTCCGGGGAGACCCAGTACTTC	CASSYSTGSGETQYF
NA	TRBV5-6	TRBJ1-5	TRBD1	TGTGCCAGCAGCTTGGCGGCAGGACAGGGCCAATTTAGCAATCAGCCCCAGCATTTT	CASSLAAGQGQFSNQPQHF
NA	TRBV19	TRBJ1-5	TRBD1	TGTGCCAGTAGTGCCGGGACAGGGTCCGATCAGCCCCAGCATTTT	CASSAGTGSDQPQHF
few	TRBV4-1	TRBJ2-1	NA	TGCGCCAGCAGCCAAGATCGGAGCTCCTACAATGAGCAGTTCTTC	CASSQDRSSYNEQFF
NA	TRBV6-5	TRBJ1-5	NA	TGTGCCAGCAGTGAAGTCATCCAGGGCCAGCCCCAGCATTTT	CASSEVIQGQPQHF
once	TRBV6-5	TRBJ2-7	NA	TGTGCCAGCAGTTACGTTCGTAACTCCTACGAGCAGTACTTC	CASSYVRNSYEQYF